A single sample gave rise to the 29 T cell receptor beta chains below, sequenced in a study of identical twins. TCRdb processed the 5' RACE reads anew with MiXCR; each CDR3 protein has one entry. The repertoire holds some 710,000 distinct CDR3 sequences, around 6% seen once, with around 2% in the top ten. The sequenced sample consisted of naive T cells sorted from blood. The receptors were gathered from a man younger than 35 in good health.

This clonotype was seen repeatedly, ten times or more. The V call is TRBV7-6, the J call TRBJ2-1; perhaps TRBD1 as D (6 bases). V was cut by 2 bases and J by 1 base, with 21 bases left in between. The CDR3 covers 19 residues. The germline gives CDR1 SGHVS, CDR2 FNYEAQ. In DNA form, the CDR3 reads TGTGCCAGCAGCTTAAGGGGGTCGAGTAAGACGGAGTCCTACAATGAGCAGTTCTTC. Protein product: CASSLRGSSKTESYNEQFF. Looking up the rest from reference TRBV7-6 and TRBJ2-1 gives the full variable domain: GAGVSQSPRYKVTKRGQDVALRCDPISGHVSLYWYRQALGQGPEFLTYFNYEAQQDKSGLPNDRFSAERPEGSISTLTIQRTEQRDSAMYRCASSLRGSSKTESYNEQFFGPGTRLTVL.

This sequence joins TRBV12-3 or TRBV12-4 and TRBJ2-1; 8 positions agree with TRBD2. CDR3 size: 15 residues. Trimming took 6 bases from V and 4 from J; bases not matched to a gene: 8. CDR3 protein: CASRPAGGGYNEQFF. CDR3 DNA: TGTGCCAGCAGGCCGGCGGGGGGCGGGTACAATGAGCAGTTCTTC.

This clonotype was counted many times. This chain connects TRBV6-5 to TRBJ2-3; D is unresolved. Germline-derived CDR1 and CDR2 are MNHEY and SVGAGI. Trimming took off 4 bases at V and 3 bases at J, with 8 bases between the two ends. This CDR3 has 13 amino acids. CDR3 loop: CASSFPGTDTQYF. The CDR3 coding sequence is TGTGCCAGCAGTTTTCCCGGGACAGATACGCAGTATTTT.

The rearrangement uses TRBV28 and TRBJ2-7, with a weak D call TRBD2 (7 bases). CDR1 and CDR2 (germline): MDHEN, SYDVKM. The CDR3 loop spans 17 amino acids. V was shortened by 1 base and J by 3 bases, with 19 bases between the two germline ends. The CDR3 DNA sequence: TGTGCCAGCAGTTTATCTTCGTGGAGGAGGGGGGGCTACGAGCAGTACTTC. Translation gives CASSLSSWRRGGYEQYF.

The chain carries TRBV3-1 and TRBJ2-5, with D perhaps TRBD1 or TRBD2 (5 bases each). The CDR3 extends over 14 amino acids. Germline V gene sequence: CDR1 LGHDT, CDR2 YNNKEL (reference sequence). V lost 4 bases, J lost 5 bases, and 14 bases lay in between. The CDR3 DNA reads TGTGCCAGCAGCCCGGGACCACGCGGGGAGACCCAGTACTTC. As protein: CASSPGPRGETQYF.

This clonotype has at least ten counts. The chain carries TRBV20-1 and TRBJ2-3; 7 bases line up with TRBD2. Unmatched junction bases numbered 1, after V lost 1 base and J lost 0 bases. This CDR3 comprises 14 residues. Germline lookup yields CDR1 DFQATT and CDR2 SNEGSKA (reference sequence). The CDR3 nucleotides read TGCAGTGCTAGAGCCGGGGGGAGCACAGATACGCAGTATTTT. This translates into CSARAGGSTDTQYF.

Points on this clonotype: Since a much larger clone is just one base distant, this may be a read error. V and J are TRBV6-2 or TRBV6-3 and TRBJ2-7; TRBD2 is a possible D gene (6 bases). V dropped 6 bases and J dropped 3 bases, with 12 bases sitting between them. Germline V CDR1 and CDR2: MNHEY, SVGEGT. The CDR3 has 13 residues. The CDR3 DNA is TGTGCCAGCAGCTGGGACTCCTACTACGAGCAGTACTTC. This encodes CASSWDSYYEQYF.

The sample holds many counts of this clonotype. The chain couples TRBV12-3 or TRBV12-4 to TRBJ2-1; D possibly corresponds to TRBD2 (5 bases). This CDR3 has 15 residues. V lost 7 bases, J lost 8 bases, and 21 bases lay in between. CDR3 residues: CASTPRGLKGDEQFF. The CDR3 coding sequence is TGTGCCAGCACCCCCCGAGGGCTGAAAGGCGATGAGCAGTTCTTC.

This clonotype was detected many times. The chain carries TRBV18 and TRBJ2-5; D is ambiguous. V was shortened by 3 bases and J by 0 bases, with 14 bases between the two germline ends. CDR3 length equals 16 residues. Germline V gives CDR1 KGHSH, CDR2 LQKENI. The chain's CDR3 is CASSPPSSPYQETQYF. The CDR3 DNA is TGTGCCAGCTCACCCCCTAGTAGTCCGTACCAAGAGACCCAGTACTTC.

This clonotype was recorded at least ten times. The chain is built from TRBV15 and TRBJ2-3; TRBD1 is a possible D gene (5 bases). Germline lookup yields CDR1 LNHNV and CDR2 YYDKDF (reference sequence). V dropped 4 bases and J dropped 2 bases, with 7 bases sitting between them. The CDR3 contains 13 residues. The CDR3 DNA reads as TGTGCCACCAGCAAACAGGCCACAGATACGCAGTATTTT. The encoded protein is CATSKQATDTQYF. The whole variable domain, remainder taken from reference TRBV15 and TRBJ2-3, is DAMVIQNPRYQVTQFGKPVTLSCSQTLNHNVMYWYQQKSSQAPKLLFHYYDKDFNNEADTPDNFQSRRPNTSFCFLDIRSPGLGDTAMYLCATSKQATDTQYFGPGTRLTVL.

At least ten counts were recorded for this clonotype. The V gene is TRBV7-8, the J gene TRBJ2-4; 12 bases match TRBD2. Germline V gene data show CDR1 as SGHVS and CDR2 as FQNEAQ. The CDR3 is 13 residues long. Trimming at V came to 4 bases and at J to 13 bases, leaving 5 bases not matched to a gene. CDR3 sequence (DNA): TGTGCCAGCAGCTCCGACCTAGCGGGAGGGCAGTACTTC. This translates into CASSSDLAGGQYF. Full variable domain (rest looked up from reference TRBV7-8 and TRBJ2-4): GAGVSQSPRYKVAKRGQDVALRCDPISGHVSLFWYQQALGQGPEFLTYFQNEAQLDKSGLPSDRFFAERPEGSVSTLKIQRTQQEDSAVYLCASSSDLAGGQYFGAGTRLSVL.

This clonotype was seen a few times. This chain joins TRBV7-2 and TRBJ2-7; 8 bases are a match to TRBD2. There are 15 residues in the CDR3. CDR1 SGHTA and CDR2 FQGNSA come from the germline V gene. V gave up 4 bases and J gave up 3 bases; unmatched junction bases: 8. The CDR3 DNA follows: TGTGCCAGCAGCTCAGCCGGGACTAGTAACTACGAGCAGTACTTC. It specifies CASSSAGTSNYEQYF.

This clonotype appeared many times. This chain joins TRBV5-1 and TRBJ2-5; 8 bases line up with TRBD1. V was clipped by 4 bases and J by 4 bases; unmatched bases: 9. The germline V gene encodes CDR1 SGHRS and CDR2 YFSETQ. CDR3 length: 15 amino acids. In nucleotides, the CDR3 is TGCGCCAGCAGCATGCTCGCGGACAGGGTAGAGACCCAGTACTTC. Protein: CASSMLADRVETQYF.

This clonotype was observed many times. The V and J genes are TRBV29-1 and TRBJ2-2, with D tentatively TRBD1 (5 bases). The CDR3 runs to 13 residues. Germline V gene data show CDR1 as SQVTM and CDR2 as ANQGSEA. V was pared by 4 bases and J by 7 bases, with 13 bases between. DNA of the CDR3: TGCAGCGTTGCTACAGGTGGGGACGGGGAGCTGTTTTTT. Translation gives CSVATGGDGELFF.

There are many counts of this clonotype. The rearrangement joins TRBV7-2 to TRBJ2-7; D may be TRBD2 (6 bases). Germline V gene sequence: CDR1 SGHTA, CDR2 FQGNSA. The CDR3 has 13 amino acids. V gave up 1 base and J gave up 6 bases, with 10 bases separating them. The CDR3 DNA is TGTGCCAGCAGCTTAGGGCTAGCGTCCGAGCAGTACTTC. Protein sequence: CASSLGLASEQYF. The full variable domain, with the rest looked up from reference TRBV7-2 and TRBJ2-7, is GAGVSQSPSNKVTEKGKDVELRCDPISGHTALYWYRQSLGQGLEFLIYFQGNSAPDKSGLPSDRFSAERTGGSVSTLTIQRTQQEDSAVYLCASSLGLASEQYFGPGTRLTVT.

In this sample, this clonotype turned up a few times. V is TRBV6-5 and J is TRBJ1-1; TRBD1 matches at 8 bases. The CDR3 has 16 residues. J lost 5 bases, V lost 2 bases, and 10 bases had no gene match. Germline loops: CDR1 MNHEY, CDR2 SVGAGI. The CDR3 sequence: CASSYTIRTGRTEAFF. The CDR3 region has the DNA TGTGCCAGCAGTTACACAATCCGGACAGGGCGGACTGAAGCTTTCTTT.

This clonotype was detected ten times or more. The rearrangement links TRBV7-2 to TRBJ2-1, with 9 bases that match TRBD2. Germline CDR1 reads SGHTA; CDR2 reads FQGNSA. The V and J ends lost 5 bases and 10 bases, in that order; junction bases with no gene match: 6. The length of the CDR3 is 13 residues. The CDR3: CASSATLAGEQFF. The CDR3 DNA sequence: TGTGCCAGCAGCGCCACCCTAGCGGGAGAGCAGTTCTTC.

V is TRBV28 and J is TRBJ2-3, with a weak D call TRBD2 (6 bases). Looked up from germline, CDR1 is MDHEN and CDR2 is SYDVKM. V was trimmed by 10 bases and J by 2 bases, leaving 16 bases between them. The CDR3 loop spans 14 amino acids. The DNA for the CDR3 is TGTGCCAAATCCCGGGACTCAATCACAGATACGCAGTATTTT. This sequence encodes CAKSRDSITDTQYF.

The chain employs TRBV20-1 and TRBJ2-3; tentatively, D is TRBD2 (7 bases). This CDR3 contains 14 residues. The V end lost 7 bases, the J end lost 3 bases, and 17 bases lay between the germline ends. Per the germline V gene, CDR1 is DFQATT and CDR2 is SNEGSKA (reference sequence). The CDR3 loop is CSVEGGLGTDTQYF. The DNA for the CDR3 is TGCAGTGTGGAGGGGGGGCTCGGGACAGATACGCAGTATTTT.

Regarding this clonotype: Compared with germline, one end of the junction differs, possibly owing to a read error. The rearrangement joins TRBV6-1 to TRBJ2-1; perhaps TRBD1 as D (5 bases). This CDR3 is built from 13 residues. Germline lookup yields CDR1 MNHNS and CDR2 SASEGT. CDR3 sequence reads: CASNEGVGREQFF. The CDR3, as DNA: TGTGCCAGCAATGAAGGGGTAGGGCGTGAGCAGTTCTTC.

In its sample, this clonotype was seen a few times. V and J are TRBV5-1 and TRBJ1-1, with D tentatively TRBD1 (5 bases). This CDR3 is built from 14 residues. Germline lookup yields CDR1 SGHRS and CDR2 YFSETQ. The germline V and J ends were trimmed by 0 bases and 5 bases, with 11 bases remaining between them. CDR3 protein: CASSLVPGRTEAFF. The CDR3 DNA reads TGCGCCAGCAGCTTGGTCCCAGGGAGAACTGAAGCTTTCTTT.

This chain connects TRBV3-1 to TRBJ1-1; no clear D. The CDR3 runs to 14 residues. Between the trimmed V and J ends, which lost 4 bases and 6 bases, there was a span of 15 bases. Germline assignment: CDR1 LGHDT and CDR2 YNNKEL (reference sequence). In DNA form, the CDR3 reads TGTGCCAGCAGCCTCGACGGCCAGAGATCTGAAGCTTTCTTT. Its translation: CASSLDGQRSEAFF.

In its sample, this clonotype was seen many times. The V and J genes are TRBV7-8 and TRBJ2-1; perhaps TRBD1 as D (5 bases). V lost 0 bases and J 12 bases, leaving 12 bases between the germline ends. The CDR3 consists of 13 residues. The germline V gene has CDR1 SGHVS and CDR2 FQNEAQ. CDR3 DNA: TGTGCCAGCAGCTTAGCGGTAGACAGATCGCAGTTCTTC. Translating gives CASSLAVDRSQFF.

This clonotype appeared a few times. The chain uses TRBV11-2 and TRBJ1-3; TRBD1 matches at 8 bases. Trimming removed 0 bases from V and 2 bases from J; junction bases left unmatched: 6. Germline CDR1 reads SGHAT; CDR2 reads FQNNGV. The length of the CDR3 is 17 residues. The CDR3 reads CASSLDQGALAGNTIYF. The CDR3 nucleotides read TGTGCCAGCAGCTTAGACCAGGGGGCTCTCGCTGGAAACACCATATATTTT. The full variable domain, rest sourced from reference TRBV11-2 and TRBJ1-3, is EAGVAQSPRYKIIEKRQSVAFWCNPISGHATLYWYQQILGQGPKLLIQFQNNGVVDDSQLPKDRFSAERLKGVDSTLKIQPAKLEDSAVYLCASSLDQGALAGNTIYFGEGSWLTVV.

The chain is built from TRBV12-5 and TRBJ2-2, with TRBD1 matching 10 bases. The CDR3 spans 15 residues. Germline V gene sequence: CDR1 LGHNT, CDR2 FRNRAP. After removal of 6 bases from V and 4 bases from J, the junction contained 5 bases not matched to a gene. CDR3 loop: CASGTGTGATGELFF. The CDR3, as DNA: TGTGCTAGTGGCACCGGGACAGGGGCCACCGGGGAGCTGTTTTTT.

In this sample, this clonotype turned up a few times. The chain couples TRBV7-2 to TRBJ2-5; 11 nucleotides match TRBD2. This CDR3 contains 17 residues. V lost 2 bases, J lost 1 base, and 6 bases stayed unmatched. Germline loops: CDR1 SGHTA, CDR2 FQGNSA. Written as DNA, the CDR3 is TGTGCCAGCAGCTTAAGGGGGACTAGCGGTAGCCAAGAGACCCAGTACTTC. Amino acids: CASSLRGTSGSQETQYF.

The rearrangement joins TRBV11-1 to TRBJ1-3; TRBD1 matches 9 bases. Germline lookup yields CDR1 SGHAT and CDR2 FQDESV (reference sequence). V trimming: 3 bases; J trimming: 0 bases; junction bases outside the gene matches: 12. This CDR3 spans 19 amino acids. The CDR3 spells CASSFIAPTGGFSGNTIYF. The CDR3, as DNA: TGTGCCAGCAGCTTCATCGCACCAACAGGGGGCTTCTCTGGAAACACCATATATTTT.

This clonotype occurred many times. This chain joins TRBV5-1 and TRBJ1-3; D uncertain. Germline V gives CDR1 SGHRS, CDR2 YFSETQ. With 2 bases removed from V and 8 bases from J, the gap between germline ends came to 5 bases. The CDR3 length is 11 residues. The CDR3 sequence: CASSFGDTIYF. The CDR3 DNA reads TGCGCCAGCAGCTTCGGGGACACCATATATTTT.

The rearrangement links TRBV20-1 to TRBJ2-7, with D unclear. The CDR3 length is 15 residues. From germline, CDR1 is DFQATT and CDR2 SNEGSKA (reference sequence). The V end was cut by 2 bases, the J end by 0 bases, with 14 bases between. This chain's CDR3 is CSARRNLESSYEQYF. CDR3 nucleotides: TGCAGTGCTAGAAGGAACCTAGAGAGCTCCTACGAGCAGTACTTC.